This T cell receptor (beta chain) originates from a study of T cell repertoires in cytomegalovirus infection. Turning to the study itself: A matching HLA type, together with CMV infection, was signaled by public TCR beta signatures.

V was shortened by 2 bases and J by 1 base, with 8 bases between the two germline ends. Germline CDR1 and CDR2: SEHNR and FQNEAQ (reference sequence). CDR3 length equals 14 residues. This clonotype has only one observation. The antigen remains undetermined. MiXCR, run by TCRdb on the reads, gives a single entry per CDR3 protein. This table has around 740,000 distinct CDR3 sequences, 35% appearing once. Findings and limits, study-wide: In two of eight donors, the top clonotype was HLA-C-restricted CMV-specific. Identification of carriers of CMV plus the relevant HLA was performed using cumulative public TCR beta family frequency.

Specimen: PBMCs. This receptor was obtained from a human donor in good health (CMV status not recorded). Some clones in this sample may be carry-over from other donors' samples. V gene TRBV7-9 combines with J gene TRBJ2-5, with a tentative D call TRBD1 (6 bases). The CDR3: CASSLRDIQETQYF. CDR3 nucleotides: TGTGCCAGCAGCTTAAGGGACATCCAAGAGACCCAGTACTTC.